These 27 T cell receptor beta chains were all obtained from the same sample, sequenced in a study of blood T cell repertoires in COVID-19. TCRdb's copy holds only in-frame clones and misses some; the assay was immunoSEQ multiplex PCR. The repertoire holds approximately 260,000 clones, around 90% seen once, with under 2.5% in the top ten. Sequenced sample: peripheral blood. These receptor sequences come from a woman aged 55 to 70 with COVID-19, enrolled during active disease.

V usage is TRBV18 and J usage is TRBJ1-1, with TRBD1 matching over 8 bases. V was clipped by 6 bases and J by 10 bases; unmatched bases: 4. Germline V gene data show CDR1 as KGHSH and CDR2 as LQKENI. The CDR3 extends over 11 amino acids. CDR3 nucleotides: TGTGCCAGCTCCCAGGGGGCAGGAGCTTTCTTT. Translation: CASSQGAGAFF. The full variable domain, rest sourced from reference TRBV18 and TRBJ1-1, is NAGVMQNPRHLVRRRGQEARLRCSPMKGHSHVYWYRQLPEEGLKFMVYLQKENIIDESGMPKERFSAEFPKEGPSILRIQQVVRGDSAAYFCASSQGAGAFFGQGTRLTVV.

V usage is TRBV2 and J usage is TRBJ1-1, with a possible D match to TRBD1 (6 bases). Germline loops: CDR1 SNHLY, CDR2 FYNNEI. V was cut by 7 bases and J by 2 bases, with 14 bases left in between. The length of the CDR3 is 14 residues. In nucleotides, the CDR3 is TGTGCCAGCATTCCAGGACAGCTTAACACTGAAGCTTTCTTT. This translates into CASIPGQLNTEAFF.

The chain carries TRBV7-2 and TRBJ1-5; 8 nucleotides align to TRBD1. J lost 3 bases, V lost 5 bases, and 6 bases had no gene match. CDR3 length: 15 residues. The germline V gene encodes CDR1 SGHTA and CDR2 FQGNSA. The CDR3 sequence: CASSGQGGNNQPQHF. DNA for the CDR3: TGTGCCAGCAGCGGACAGGGAGGCAACAATCAGCCCCAGCATTTT.

The chain carries TRBV27 and TRBJ2-7; 7 nucleotides line up with TRBD1. Germline loops: CDR1 MNHEY, CDR2 SMNVEV (reference sequence). The CDR3 spans 13 residues. The J segment lost 3 bases and the V segment lost 5 bases, leaving 4 bases of the junction unmatched. The chain's CDR3 is CASSPDRDYEQYF. As DNA, the CDR3 is TGTGCCAGCAGTCCTGACAGGGACTACGAGCAGTACTTC.

The V call is TRBV11-2, the J call TRBJ1-1; D is possibly TRBD1 (5 bases). Germline CDR1 SGHAT, CDR2 FQNNGV. The CDR3 contains 14 residues. Trimming left V 5 bases short and J 1 base short, with 11 bases between. CDR3: CASSPSQGNTEAFF. The CDR3 coding sequence is TGTGCCAGCAGCCCTTCCCAGGGGAACACTGAAGCTTTCTTT. Supplemented by reference TRBV11-2 and TRBJ1-1, the full variable domain reads EAGVAQSPRYKIIEKRQSVAFWCNPISGHATLYWYQQILGQGPKLLIQFQNNGVVDDSQLPKDRFSAERLKGVDSTLKIQPAKLEDSAVYLCASSPSQGNTEAFFGQGTRLTVV.

The chain links TRBV9 to TRBJ2-1; maybe TRBD2 (7 bases). CDR1 is SGDLS, CDR2 YYNGEE, per germline. Trimming stripped 4 bases from V and 9 bases from J, with 20 bases between. This CDR3 region has 15 residues. The CDR3 here is CASSQTGGLSREQFF. DNA for the CDR3: TGTGCCAGCAGCCAAACGGGGGGCCTTTCTCGTGAGCAGTTCTTC.

The chain combines TRBV5-1 with TRBJ1-2, with TRBD1 identical over 8 bases. After removal of 0 bases from V and 4 bases from J, the junction contained 11 bases not matched to a gene. CDR1 is SGHRS, CDR2 YFSETQ, per germline. The CDR3 is 17 residues long. CDR3 nucleotides: TGCGCCAGCAGCTTGGGGGCCGGGACAGGAGACCGCTATGGCTACACCTTC. This encodes CASSLGAGTGDRYGYTF.

The chain recombines TRBV29-1 with TRBJ2-5, with D perhaps matching TRBD1 (6 bases). Germline V CDR1 and CDR2: SQVTM, ANQGSEA. V was clipped by 4 bases and J by 0 bases, with 12 bases between them. The CDR3 is 14 amino acids. This CDR3 is CSVAVRDNQETQYF. The CDR3 DNA sequence: TGCAGCGTTGCGGTCCGGGACAACCAAGAGACCCAGTACTTC.

The chain combines TRBV7-2 with TRBJ2-6; D remains ambiguous. The germline V gene encodes CDR1 SGHTA and CDR2 FQGNSA. This CDR3 spans 16 amino acids. V dropped 4 bases and J dropped 1 base, with 11 bases sitting between them. The CDR3 coding sequence is TGTGCCAGCAGCTCACTTATTTATTCTGGGGCCAACGTCCTGACTTTC. This codes for CASSSLIYSGANVLTF.

This clone has a handful of counts. Other DNA sequences of this sample code for an identical CDR3. This chain links TRBV18 with TRBJ1-5; 8 bases are shared with TRBD1. V lost 6 bases, J lost 2 bases, and 3 bases stayed unmatched. The germline CDR1 and CDR2 sequences are KGHSH and LQKENI. CDR3 length equals 14 residues. CDR3 in amino acids: CASSPTGGNQPQHF. CDR3 DNA sequence: TGTGCCAGCTCGCCGACAGGGGGCAATCAGCCCCAGCATTTT. Combining the CDR3 with reference TRBV18 and TRBJ1-5 gives the whole variable domain NAGVMQNPRHLVRRRGQEARLRCSPMKGHSHVYWYRQLPEEGLKFMVYLQKENIIDESGMPKERFSAEFPKEGPSILRIQQVVRGDSAAYFCASSPTGGNQPQHFGDGTRLSIL.

The V gene is TRBV15, the J gene TRBJ2-2, with 8 bases that match TRBD1. V lost 8 bases to trimming and J lost 2 bases; unmatched junction nucleotides: 7. The CDR3 runs 15 residues. Per the germline V gene, CDR1 is LNHNV and CDR2 is YYDKDF (reference sequence). The DNA of the CDR3 is TGTGCCACCGATCCGGGACAGGCAAACACCGGGGAGCTGTTTTTT. This gives the protein CATDPGQANTGELFF.

The gene calls are TRBV6-2 or TRBV6-3 and TRBJ1-1; D unresolved. V lost 2 bases, J lost 1 base, and 2 bases lay in between. CDR3 length equals 12 residues. Germline values: CDR1 MNHEY, CDR2 SVGEGT. The CDR3 nucleotides read TGTGCCAGCAGTTACCAGAACACTGAAGCTTTCTTT. It is translated as CASSYQNTEAFF.

The chain couples TRBV6-6 to TRBJ1-1; 8 bases fit TRBD1. Per the germline V gene, CDR1 is MNHNY and CDR2 is SVGAGI (reference sequence). This CDR3 contains 15 residues. V gave up 7 bases and J gave up 1 base; unmatched junction bases: 8. CDR3 protein: CASTDGDRGNTEAFF. DNA of the CDR3: TGTGCCAGCACCGATGGAGACAGGGGGAACACTGAAGCTTTCTTT.

The rearrangement links TRBV7-9 to TRBJ2-1; possible D gene TRBD2, 5 bases. V lost 3 bases to trimming and J lost 9 bases, with 15 bases between them. The CDR3 is 14 residues long. Germline loops: CDR1 SEHNR, CDR2 FQNEAQ (reference sequence). The CDR3 region is CASSFGRDRGEQFF. CDR3 sequence (DNA): TGTGCCAGCAGCTTTGGTCGGGATCGAGGTGAGCAGTTCTTC.

The chain links TRBV6-5 to TRBJ2-7, with D perhaps matching TRBD1 (6 bases). Trimming took off 4 bases at V and 2 bases at J, with 6 bases between the two ends. Germline V CDR1 and CDR2: MNHEY, SVGAGI. The CDR3 has 12 residues. CDR3 nucleotide sequence: TGTGCCAGCAGTTGGGGGCCCTACGAGCAGTACTTC. It codes for CASSWGPYEQYF.

CDR3 bases: TGTGCCAGCAGCTCGGACAGGGAAAAACTGTTTTTT. Its protein is CASSSDREKLFF. The chain joins TRBV5-6 to TRBJ1-4; 7 bases map to TRBD1. V lost 3 bases, J lost 8 bases, and 1 base stayed unmatched. Germline CDR1 SGHDT, CDR2 YYEEEE. The CDR3 has 12 amino acids. The full variable domain, with the rest looked up from reference TRBV5-6 and TRBJ1-4, is DAGVTQSPTHLIKTRGQQVTLRCSPKSGHDTVSWYQQALGQGPQFIFQYYEEEERQRGNFPDRFSGHQFPNYSSELNVNALLLGDSALYLCASSSDREKLFFGSGTQLSVL.

The rearrangement links TRBV27 to TRBJ1-1, with TRBD1 matching 9 bases. This CDR3 is built from 14 residues. Germline V gene lookup returns CDR1 MNHEY and CDR2 SMNVEV (reference sequence). V was clipped by 5 bases and J by 3 bases; unmatched bases: 4. The CDR3 DNA reads as TGTGCCAGCAGTGATGGACAGGGGTACACTGAAGCTTTCTTT. It specifies CASSDGQGYTEAFF.

The chain recombines TRBV6-2 or TRBV6-3 with TRBJ1-5; 9 nucleotides align to TRBD1. The CDR3 length is 14 residues. CDR1 is MNHEY, CDR2 SVGEGT, per germline. J lost 5 bases, V lost 6 bases, and 5 bases had no gene match. CDR3 loop: CASSPTGGYQPQHF. The CDR3 DNA is TGTGCCAGCAGCCCCACAGGGGGCTATCAGCCCCAGCATTTT.

The chain recombines TRBV7-2 with TRBJ1-6; D is unclear. Germline V gene sequence: CDR1 SGHTA, CDR2 FQGNSA. The CDR3 spans 15 residues. V was shortened by 1 base and J by 7 bases, with 11 bases between the two germline ends. The CDR3 DNA sequence: TGTGCCAGCAGCTTAGAAAGTACCGAGAATTCACCCCTCCACTTT. Protein product: CASSLESTENSPLHF.

The chain is built from TRBV21-1 and TRBJ2-5; the tabulated D call, TRBD2, remains unverified against the DNA. TRBV21-1 is noted as a pseudogene. The CDR3 totals 16 residues. CDR3 in amino acids: CASSKVLRGPQETQYF. In DNA form, the CDR3 reads TGTGCCAGCAGCAAAGTTTTGCGGGGGCCCCAAGAGACCCAGTACTTC.

The chain carries TRBV5-1 and TRBJ2-3, with D perhaps matching TRBD2 (7 bases). Trimming removed 1 base from V and 6 bases from J, with 15 bases in between. The CDR3 has 15 amino acids. Germline V gene sequence: CDR1 SGHRS, CDR2 YFSETQ. The CDR3 sequence: CASSLSGGQGDTQYF. The CDR3 region has the DNA TGCGCCAGCAGCTTGTCGGGGGGCCAGGGGGATACGCAGTATTTT.

The rearrangement uses TRBV7-8 and TRBJ1-5; no definite D call. Germline V gives CDR1 SGHVS, CDR2 FQNEAQ. V lost 2 bases, J lost 6 bases, and 20 bases lay in between. The CDR3 is 17 residues long. The CDR3 protein is CASSLRGREVTSQPQHF. CDR3 DNA: TGTGCCAGCAGCTTACGCGGGAGGGAGGTCACAAGTCAGCCCCAGCATTTT.

The rearrangement uses TRBV3-1 (or the pseudogene TRBV3-2) and TRBJ2-3, with 12 bases fitting TRBD2. After removal of 3 bases from V and 2 bases from J, the junction contained 6 bases not matched to a gene. Germline-derived CDR1 and CDR2 are LGHDT and YNNKEL (reference sequence). The CDR3 sequence is 17 residues long. The DNA for the CDR3 is TGTGCCAGCAGCCAGCCACTAGCGGGGGGCCTCACAGATACGCAGTATTTT. It is translated as CASSQPLAGGLTDTQYF.

The chain links TRBV19 to TRBJ2-2; 12 nucleotides agree with TRBD2. The CDR3 sequence is 16 residues long. Trimming at V came to 7 bases and at J to 0 bases, leaving 3 bases not matched to a gene. The germline V gene has CDR1 LNHDA and CDR2 SQIVND (reference sequence). The CDR3 coding sequence is TGTGCCAGTAACCTAGCGGGGGGGCCGAACACCGGGGAGCTGTTTTTT. It encodes CASNLAGGPNTGELFF.

The V gene is TRBV2, the J gene TRBJ2-3, with TRBD1 identical over 7 bases. CDR1 is SNHLY, CDR2 FYNNEI, per germline. The V gene end was trimmed by 6 bases and the J gene end by 4 bases; junction bases not matched to a gene: 16. The CDR3 is made up of 17 amino acids. The CDR3 protein is CASRETLTGFNADTQYF. In DNA, the CDR3 is TGTGCCAGCAGGGAGACCCTGACAGGGTTTAATGCAGATACGCAGTATTTT.

The chain uses TRBV6-5 and TRBJ2-7, with a weak D call TRBD1 (6 bases). CDR3 length: 13 residues. The V end lost 4 bases, the J end lost 3 bases, and 10 bases lay between the germline ends. The germline CDR1 and CDR2 sequences are MNHEY and SVGAGI. In nucleotides, the CDR3 is TGTGCCAGCAGTTGGGGGACATTCTACGAGCAGTACTTC. Amino acid sequence: CASSWGTFYEQYF.

The chain has TRBV7-2 and TRBJ2-2; 9 bases are a match to TRBD1. This CDR3 is 13 amino acids long. V lost 6 bases and J lost 5; bases outside the gene matches: 1. Germline V CDR1 and CDR2: SGHTA, FQGNSA. The CDR3 DNA reads TGTGCCAGCAGTGGACAGGGGACCGGGGAGCTGTTTTTT. It codes for CASSGQGTGELFF. Supplemented by reference TRBV7-2 and TRBJ2-2, the full variable domain reads GAGVSQSPSNKVTEKGKDVELRCDPISGHTALYWYRQSLGQGLEFLIYFQGNSAPDKSGLPSDRFSAERTGGSVSTLTIQRTQQEDSAVYLCASSGQGTGELFFGEGSRLTVL.